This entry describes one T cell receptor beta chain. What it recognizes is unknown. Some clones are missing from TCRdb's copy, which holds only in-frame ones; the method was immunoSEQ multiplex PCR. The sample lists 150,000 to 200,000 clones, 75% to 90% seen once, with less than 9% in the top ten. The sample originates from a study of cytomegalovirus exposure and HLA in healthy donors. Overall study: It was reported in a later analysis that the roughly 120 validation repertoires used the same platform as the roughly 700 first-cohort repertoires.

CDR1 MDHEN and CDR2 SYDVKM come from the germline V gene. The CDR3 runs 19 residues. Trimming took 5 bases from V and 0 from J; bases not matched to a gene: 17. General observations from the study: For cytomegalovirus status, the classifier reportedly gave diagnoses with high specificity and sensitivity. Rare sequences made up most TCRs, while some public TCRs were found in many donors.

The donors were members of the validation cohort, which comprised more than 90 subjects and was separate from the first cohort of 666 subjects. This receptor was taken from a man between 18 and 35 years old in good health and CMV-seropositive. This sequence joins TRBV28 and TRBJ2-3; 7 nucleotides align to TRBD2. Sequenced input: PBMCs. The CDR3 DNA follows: TGTGCCAGCAGTCCACTATTAGGACGGGGGGATTTTAGCACAGATACGCAGTATTTT. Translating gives CASSPLLGRGDFSTDTQYF. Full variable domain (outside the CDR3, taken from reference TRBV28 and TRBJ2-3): DVKVTQSSRYLVKRTGEKVFLECVQDMDHENMFWYRQDPGLGLRLIYFSYDVKMKEKGDIPEGYSVSREKKERFSLILESASTNQTSMYLCASSPLLGRGDFSTDTQYFGPGTRLTVL.